The present TCR beta chain was sequenced within a study of blood T cell repertoires in COVID-19 (dated by TCRdb to 2020 to 2021). For the wider study: Collaborator samples came from the United States, Italy and Spain and covered acute and convalescent phases of COVID-19. The dataset comprised deeply sampled blood TCRbeta repertoires from subjects exposed to, actively infected with, or recovered from COVID-19. Where available, HLA class I and class II types were taken from metadata supplied by the sample provider and were not determined by assay-based typing. Samples were obtained from the ongoing ImmuneRACE study (first 160 participants) and from 1,254 subjects provided by 6 global collaborators. The prospective study material was composed of cDNA or gDNA derived from T cells, B-cell-depleted T cells, or PBMCs. The repertoires were made available in a free public database intended to serve as a resource for research on the immune response to SARS-CoV-2. Nearly every sample came with metadata listing a de-identified subject ID, COVID-19 status, age in years and sex.

Turning to this clone: Its antigen is currently not known. Per-base quality was not reported, and no clone a single base away is much larger than it.

TCRbeta CDR3 regions were amplified from genomic DNA using the immunoSEQ Assay, a bias-controlled multiplex PCR. The study's processing was this. Nucleated cell counts per sample were estimated from amplification of reference gene primers within the assay. To quantify the absolute abundance of each unique TCRbeta CDR3 rearrangement, sequence reads were collapsed and filtered. Productive Simpson clonality was computed per sample as the square root of Simpson's diversity index over productive rearrangements. TCRdb provides this immuneACCESS table in a form limited to in-frame rearrangements. Some clones are lacking; in checked studies, under half of them reflect an unresolved V gene, and why the rest are absent is not known. The V and J calls and the clone size are those of that table, but D and trimming were determined from the DNA. Within this sample are a few hundred thousand clones, with about three quarters of them counted one time only. The ten largest clones take up approximately 6.6% of the sample.

The CDR3 sequence holds 17 residues, the cysteine and phenylalanine included. Only CDR3 DNA remains: 51 bases, in frame from the first base. From a lookup of the germline V gene, CDR1 and CDR2 are SGHTA and FQGNSA. At the junction V is shortened by 2 bases and J by 2 bases; bases outside the gene matches: 5. The research as a whole found: The amount of clinical and demographic metadata varied by source and participant and was provided uncurated.

Collaborating institutions collected whole blood in K2EDTA tubes following their own protocols. Collaborator samples were shipped for TCRbeta analysis as frozen whole blood, isolated PBMCs, or DNA extracted from either sample type. Material for sequencing was peripheral blood. This clonotype was obtained from a woman in her seventies with acute or convalescent COVID-19. Recombination joined TRBV7-2 with TRBJ2-7; TRBD2 aligns with 14 central bases. In nucleotide form, the sequence is TGTGCCAGCAGCTTACCGACTAGCGGGGGGGCGCCCTACGAGCAGTACTTC. Its protein product is CASSLPTSGGAPYEQYF.